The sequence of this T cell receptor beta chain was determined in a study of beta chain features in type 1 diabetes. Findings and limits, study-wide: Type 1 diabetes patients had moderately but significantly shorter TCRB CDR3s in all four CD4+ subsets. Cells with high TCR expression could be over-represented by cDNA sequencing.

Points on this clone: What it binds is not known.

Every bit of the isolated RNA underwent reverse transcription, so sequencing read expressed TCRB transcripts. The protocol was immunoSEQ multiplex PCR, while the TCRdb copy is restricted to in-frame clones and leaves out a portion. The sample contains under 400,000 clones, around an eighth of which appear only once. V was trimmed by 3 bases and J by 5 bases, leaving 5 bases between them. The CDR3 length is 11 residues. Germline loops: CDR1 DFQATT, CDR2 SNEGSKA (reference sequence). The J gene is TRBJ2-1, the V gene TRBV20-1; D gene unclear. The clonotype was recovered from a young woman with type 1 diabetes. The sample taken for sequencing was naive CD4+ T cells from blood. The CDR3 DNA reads TGCAGTGCTAGGTTCGACAATGAGCAGTTCTTC. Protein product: CSARFDNEQFF.